What follows are 27 T cell receptor beta chains derived from one specimen sequenced in a study of regulatory T cells in long-lasting Graves disease. Regarding time point: persistent/refractory GD, antithyroid drugs over 5 years with positive TRAb. Extracted RNA from PBMCs served as the source of the TCR library. The authors built TCR beta libraries using iRepertoire HTBI primers and Arm-PCR of CDR3 regions. TCRdb re-derived calls from the multiplex PCR reads in MiXCR, one entry per CDR3 protein. The sample contains roughly 450,000 distinct CDR3 sequences, about a fifth of which appear only once. Sequenced material: peripheral blood mononuclear cells (PBMCs), taken when the disease was refractory, from a patient treated with antithyroid drugs. Receptor source: a female donor with Graves disease.

This clonotype came up a few times. The chain joins TRBV4-1 to TRBJ2-7, with 12 bases lining up with TRBD2. Trimming at V came to 0 bases and at J to 2 bases, leaving 2 bases not matched to a gene. CDR1 is MGHRA and CDR2 is YSYEKL in the germline V gene. The CDR3 covers 16 residues. CDR3 residues: CASSQEASGRAYEQYF. CDR3 sequence (DNA): TGCGCCAGCAGCCAAGAGGCTAGCGGGAGGGCCTACGAGCAGTACTTC.

As concerns this clonotype: A much larger clone differs by one base, so this may be a read error. The chain carries TRBV20-1 and TRBJ1-1; 7 bases line up with TRBD1. Unmatched junction bases numbered 13, after V lost 2 bases and J lost 4 bases. This CDR3 spans 16 amino acids. The germline gives CDR1 DFQATT, CDR2 SNEGSKA (reference sequence). CDR3: CSARPPSGQSSTEAFF. The CDR3 DNA sequence: TGCAGTGCTAGACCTCCCTCGGGACAGTCGAGCACTGAAGCTTTCTTT.

This clonotype was observed a few times. CDR3 protein: CASSQGQVTGELFF. CDR3 DNA sequence: TGTGCCAGCAGCCAAGGGCAGGTCACCGGGGAGCTGTTTTTT. The chain joins TRBV3-1 to TRBJ2-2; D not certain. Germline V lookup: CDR1 LGHDT, CDR2 YNNKEL (reference sequence). The V and J ends lost 1 base and 4 bases respectively, with 7 bases between them. The CDR3 loop spans 14 amino acids.

This clonotype was observed a few times. This chain uses TRBV7-6 with TRBJ1-1, with D perhaps matching TRBD1 (5 bases). The CDR3 spans 16 residues. CDR1 and CDR2 from the germline V gene are SGHVS and FNYEAQ. With 5 bases removed from V and 4 bases from J, the gap between germline ends came to 20 bases. Here the CDR3 reads CASSPSSQGGSTEAFF. In DNA, the CDR3 is TGTGCCAGCAGCCCGAGTAGCCAGGGTGGGAGCACTGAAGCTTTCTTT.

This clonotype was found a few times. This chain links TRBV4-1 with TRBJ2-4; TRBD2 aligns across 11 bases. V shed 2 bases, J shed 3 bases, and the junction held 6 bases outside the gene matches. CDR1 and CDR2 (germline): MGHRA, YSYEKL. CDR3 size: 17 residues. In DNA, the CDR3 is TGCGCCAGCAGCCAACTAGGCGGACTAGCGGGCAAAAACATTCAGTACTTC. Its protein is CASSQLGGLAGKNIQYF.

The chain carries TRBV19 and TRBJ1-5; tentatively, D is TRBD1 (5 bases). CDR1 and CDR2 (germline): LNHDA, SQIVND (reference sequence). CDR3 length equals 14 residues. Trimming removed 3 bases from V and 3 bases from J, with 9 bases in between. The CDR3 sequence: CASSMQGPNQPQHF. CDR3 sequence (DNA): TGTGCCAGTAGTATGCAGGGTCCCAATCAGCCCCAGCATTTT.

The J gene is TRBJ2-2, the V gene TRBV18; D is unresolved. The germline CDR1 and CDR2 sequences are KGHSH and LQKENI. This CDR3 contains 15 residues. V shed 0 bases and J shed 0 bases, with 5 bases lying between them. In DNA form, the CDR3 reads TGTGCCAGCTCACCACCAGGAACGAACACCGGGGAGCTGTTTTTT. Its protein is CASSPPGTNTGELFF.

The chain carries TRBV6-2 or TRBV6-3 and TRBJ2-7, with 7 bases lining up with TRBD2. The CDR3 totals 14 residues. The germline V gene encodes CDR1 MNHEY and CDR2 SVGEGT. Losses at the gene ends were 4 bases for V and 4 bases for J; bases not matched to a gene: 7. CDR3 region: CASSSTGGPYEQYF. CDR3 nucleotides: TGTGCCAGCAGTTCTACGGGAGGACCTTACGAGCAGTACTTC.

The chain employs TRBV6-1 and TRBJ1-5; D unclear. Germline loops: CDR1 MNHNS, CDR2 SASEGT. V was shortened by 0 bases and J by 0 bases, with 9 bases between the two germline ends. The CDR3 is 16 amino acids. This CDR3 is CASSEAGVYSNQPQHF. The CDR3 nucleotides are TGTGCCAGCAGTGAAGCGGGCGTATATAGCAATCAGCCCCAGCATTTT.

The CDR3 here is CASSQDITQGLTEAFF. The DNA of the CDR3 is TGTGCCAGCAGCCAAGATATAACCCAAGGGCTCACTGAAGCTTTCTTT. The chain joins TRBV4-2 to TRBJ1-1; D remains ambiguous. This CDR3 is 16 amino acids long. Germline V gene lookup returns CDR1 LGHNA and CDR2 YNFKEQ. Trimming removed 0 bases from V and 4 bases from J, with 15 bases in between.

The table lists this clonotype with many counts. The CDR3 reads CASSYSAGLTEAFF. For the CDR3, the DNA is TGTGCCAGCAGTTACTCGGCGGGTCTCACTGAAGCTTTCTTT. The chain joins TRBV6-5 to TRBJ1-1, with D unresolved. V gave up 0 bases and J gave up 4 bases, with 9 bases separating them. The germline CDR1 and CDR2 sequences are MNHEY and SVGAGI. This CDR3 contains 14 residues.

This clonotype occurred a few times. This chain connects TRBV27 to TRBJ2-7, with D unclear. The CDR3 runs to 13 residues. Per the germline V gene, CDR1 is MNHEY and CDR2 is SMNVEV (reference sequence). Trimming pared 2 bases from V and 4 bases from J, leaving 9 bases between. This CDR3 reads CASSLHVLYEQYF. In nucleotides, the CDR3 is TGTGCCAGCAGTTTACACGTACTGTACGAGCAGTACTTC.

As DNA, the CDR3 is TGCAGTGCTAGGCCACAGGGGGCGGGTGGCTACACCTTC. Translation gives CSARPQGAGGYTF. The V and J genes are TRBV20-1 and TRBJ1-2; 9 bases agree with TRBD1. Germline V CDR1 and CDR2: DFQATT, SNEGSKA (reference sequence). This CDR3 has 13 residues. After removal of 3 bases from V and 7 bases from J, the junction contained 6 bases not matched to a gene.

This clonotype was seen only a few times. The rearrangement joins TRBV11-2 to TRBJ2-2; the match to TRBD1 covers 7 bases. This CDR3 spans 15 amino acids. Germline V gene lookup returns CDR1 SGHAT and CDR2 FQNNGV. Trimming took 3 bases from V and 3 from J; bases not matched to a gene: 4. In DNA, the CDR3 is TGTGCCAGCAGCTTGGGACAGACAGACACCGGGGAGCTGTTTTTT. It translates to CASSLGQTDTGELFF. Supplemented by reference TRBV11-2 and TRBJ2-2, the full variable domain reads EAGVAQSPRYKIIEKRQSVAFWCNPISGHATLYWYQQILGQGPKLLIQFQNNGVVDDSQLPKDRFSAERLKGVDSTLKIQPAKLEDSAVYLCASSLGQTDTGELFFGEGSRLTVL.

This clonotype has just a few counts. The chain combines TRBV9 with TRBJ1-6, with D unclear. Germline V gives CDR1 SGDLS, CDR2 YYNGEE. V shed 3 bases and J shed 10 bases, with 14 bases lying between them. CDR3 length: 14 residues. The CDR3 spells CASSAFEGGSPLHF. CDR3 nucleotides: TGTGCCAGCAGCGCGTTTGAGGGTGGGTCACCCCTCCACTTT.

In this sample, this clonotype turned up many times. Here the CDR3 DNA reads TGTGCCTGGAGTGAAAAGACAGGGGCGGTTGAAAAACTGTTTTTT. Translated: CAWSEKTGAVEKLFF. The rearrangement uses TRBV30 and TRBJ1-4; 8 nucleotides agree with TRBD1. CDR1 GTSNPN and CDR2 SVGIG come from the germline V gene (reference sequence). Trimming at V came to 1 base and at J to 7 bases, leaving 8 bases not matched to a gene. The CDR3 consists of 15 residues.

This clonotype occurred a few times. V usage is TRBV7-9 and J usage is TRBJ1-2, with D hard to call. The germline V gene has CDR1 SEHNR and CDR2 FQNEAQ (reference sequence). The length of the CDR3 is 14 residues. The V end was cut by 5 bases, the J end by 5 bases, with 15 bases between. CDR3 in amino acids: CASSPRGPVYGYTF. As DNA, the CDR3 is TGTGCCAGCAGCCCCCGAGGGCCTGTATATGGCTACACCTTC.

The sample holds many counts of this clonotype. This chain uses TRBV15 with TRBJ2-7, with 8 bases matching TRBD2. CDR3 length equals 15 residues. Losses at the gene ends were 0 bases for V and 7 bases for J; bases not matched to a gene: 8. Germline CDR1 LNHNV, CDR2 YYDKDF (reference sequence). CDR3 DNA sequence: TGTGCCACCAGCAGAGATCCGGGGGGGGATCGAGAGCAGTACTTC. As protein: CATSRDPGGDREQYF. The full variable domain, rest sourced from reference TRBV15 and TRBJ2-7, is DAMVIQNPRYQVTQFGKPVTLSCSQTLNHNVMYWYQQKSSQAPKLLFHYYDKDFNNEADTPDNFQSRRPNTSFCFLDIRSPGLGDTAMYLCATSRDPGGDREQYFGPGTRLTVT.

This chain connects TRBV28 to TRBJ2-1, with TRBD2 identical over 10 bases. From germline, CDR1 is MDHEN and CDR2 SYDVKM. V was clipped by 8 bases and J by 8 bases; unmatched bases: 12. The CDR3 is 15 amino acids. CDR3 in DNA: TGTGCCAGCGAGTCTAGCGGGAGAACCCTGCATGAGCAGTTCTTC. This encodes CASESSGRTLHEQFF. Drawing the rest from reference TRBV28 and TRBJ2-1, the complete variable domain is DVKVTQSSRYLVKRTGEKVFLECVQDMDHENMFWYRQDPGLGLRLIYFSYDVKMKEKGDIPEGYSVSREKKERFSLILESASTNQTSMYLCASESSGRTLHEQFFGPGTRLTVL.

This clonotype was seen more than once but under ten times. The chain employs TRBV6-1 and TRBJ2-6; 12 bases agree with TRBD1. The length of the CDR3 is 18 residues. CDR1 MNHNS and CDR2 SASEGT come from the germline V gene. Trimming at V came to 5 bases and at J to 3 bases, leaving 8 bases not matched to a gene. This CDR3 is CASSPPGQGAGGANVLTF. CDR3 bases: TGTGCCAGCAGTCCGCCGGGACAGGGGGCAGGTGGGGCCAACGTCCTGACTTTC.

As concerns this clonotype: It may be a read error: a sequence one base away is much more abundant. This chain uses TRBV28 with TRBJ1-1; TRBD1 might be the D (6 bases). Germline V gene lookup returns CDR1 MDHEN and CDR2 SYDVKM. The CDR3 has 16 amino acids. DNA for the CDR3: TGTGCCGGCAGTTTACACCCGGACAGCCTGAACACTGAAGCTTTCTTT. This sequence encodes CAGSLHPDSLNTEAFF.

This clonotype occurred many times. The chain couples TRBV12-3 or TRBV12-4 to TRBJ1-5, with 9 bases identical to TRBD1. CDR3 length equals 16 residues. With 6 bases clipped from V and 2 bases from J, the junction kept 8 bases outside the gene matches. This CDR3 reads CASSQGRTGGNQPQHF. CDR3 in DNA: TGTGCCAGCAGCCAAGGCCGGACAGGGGGCAATCAGCCCCAGCATTTT.

This clonotype has a count of ten or more. The chain joins TRBV11-1 to TRBJ2-7; 8 bases align to TRBD2. The CDR3 is 14 amino acids. Trimming cost V 6 bases and J 2 bases; bases outside gene matches: 6. The V gene's germline CDR1 is SGHAT and CDR2 FQDESV (reference sequence). The CDR3 spells CASSQAGDTYEQYF. The CDR3 DNA reads TGTGCCAGCAGTCAAGCGGGAGACACCTACGAGCAGTACTTC.

At least ten counts were recorded for this clonotype. The CDR3 nucleotides read TGTGCCAGCATGGACTACACCGGGGAGCTGTTTTTT. Translation gives CASMDYTGELFF. The V call is TRBV2, the J call TRBJ2-2; D may be TRBD2 (5 bases). Trimming shortened V by 7 bases and J by 3 bases, and 6 bases separated the two germline ends. The CDR3 consists of 12 residues. Germline V CDR1 and CDR2: SNHLY, FYNNEI.

As regards this clonotype: A much larger clone differs by one base, so this may be a read error. Since the CDR3 does not end with the conserved phenylalanine or tryptophan, this likely comes from a read error. V is TRBV7-9 and J is TRBJ1-1; D gene ambiguous. This CDR3 is 12 amino acids long. The germline gives CDR1 SEHNR, CDR2 FQNEAQ (reference sequence). The V gene lost 8 bases and the J gene lost 3 bases, with 10 bases spanning the gap. The CDR3 bases are TGTGCCAGCCGGGCAGTTGACACTGAAGCTTTCCTT. Its protein is CASRAVDTEAFL.

This clonotype appeared a few times. This chain joins TRBV12-3 or TRBV12-4 and TRBJ2-3, with 10 bases lining up with TRBD2. Trimming cost V 6 bases and J 0 bases; bases outside gene matches: 12. CDR3 length equals 18 residues. The CDR3, as DNA: TGTGCCAGCAGCTCAGCGGGAGGGTCCTATTATAGCACAGATACGCAGTATTTT. It yields the protein CASSSAGGSYYSTDTQYF.

This clonotype has only a few counts. The chain has TRBV3-1 and TRBJ1-1; a weak D match, TRBD1 (5 bases). Germline V gene data show CDR1 as LGHDT and CDR2 as YNNKEL (reference sequence). This CDR3 region has 17 residues. Deletions cut 0 bases from V and 5 bases from J, with 19 bases between. CDR3 coding DNA: TGTGCCAGCAGCCAAGATCGGGAGGGACGGTATTTGACTGAAGCTTTCTTT. It specifies CASSQDREGRYLTEAFF.